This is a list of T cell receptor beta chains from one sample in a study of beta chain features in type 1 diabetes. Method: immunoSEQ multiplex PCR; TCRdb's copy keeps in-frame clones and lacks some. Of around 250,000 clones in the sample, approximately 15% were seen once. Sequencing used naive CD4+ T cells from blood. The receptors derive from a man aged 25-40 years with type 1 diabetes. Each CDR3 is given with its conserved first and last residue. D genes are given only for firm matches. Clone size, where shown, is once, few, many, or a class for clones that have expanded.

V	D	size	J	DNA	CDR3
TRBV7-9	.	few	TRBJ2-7	TGTGCCAGCAGCTTAGATCGGGGTACACTAACCTACGAGCAGTACTTC	CASSLDRGTLTYEQYF
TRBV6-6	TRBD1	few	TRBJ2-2	TGTGCCAGCAGTGGGGGACAGGGGGCTACCGGGGAGCTGTTTTTT	CASSGGQGATGELFF
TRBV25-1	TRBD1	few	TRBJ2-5	TGTGCCAGCAAACCAACAGGGGTTGAGACCCAGTACTTC	CASKPTGVETQYF
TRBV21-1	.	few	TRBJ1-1	TGTGCCAGCAACATCTTGGACGGGAATATGAACACTGAAGCTTTCTTT	CASNILDGNMNTEAFF
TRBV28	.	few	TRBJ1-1	TGTGCCAGCAGCCCCCGGGGGTATGAAGCTTTCTTT	CASSPRGYEAFF
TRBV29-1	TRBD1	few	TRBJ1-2	TGCAGCGTTGAAGATAGGGGCGGGACAGGGTATGGCTACACCTTC	CSVEDRGGTGYGYTF
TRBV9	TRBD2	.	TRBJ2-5	TGTGCCAGCAGCGTAATGGGACTAGAAGAGACCCAGTACTTC	CASSVMGLEETQYF
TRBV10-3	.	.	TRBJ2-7	TGTGCCACCAGGGGCCCGGGAGGAAGCACAGACGAGCAGTACTTC	CATRGPGGSTDEQYF
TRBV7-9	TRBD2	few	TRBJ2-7	TGTGCCAGCAGCTGGGGACTAGCGGCAGAGCAGTACTTC	CASSWGLAAEQYF
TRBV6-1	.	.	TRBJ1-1	TGTGCCAGCAGTGAACTCTTTGGCACCATGAACACTGAAGCTTTCTTT	CASSELFGTMNTEAFF
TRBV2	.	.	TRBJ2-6	TGTGCCAGCAGTAAACAACCCCAACAGTCCGGGGCCAACGTCCTGACTTTC	CASSKQPQQSGANVLTF
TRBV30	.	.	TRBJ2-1	TGTGCCTGGAACGGACACCCTAGGGATGAGCAGTTCTTC	CAWNGHPRDEQFF
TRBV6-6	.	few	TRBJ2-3	TGTGCCAGCAGCACCAGGCCTTCCAGCACAGATACGCAGTATTTT	CASSTRPSSTDTQYF
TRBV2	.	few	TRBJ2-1	TGTGCCAGCGGGAGAGACTGGGTCAATGAGCAGTTCTTC	CASGRDWVNEQFF
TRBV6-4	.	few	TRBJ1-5	TGTGCCAGCAGTGACTGGGGAGGACCCCAGCATTTT	CASSDWGGPQHF
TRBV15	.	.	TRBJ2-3	TGTGCCACCAGCAGAGATCACAACACAGATACGCAGTATTTT	CATSRDHNTDTQYF
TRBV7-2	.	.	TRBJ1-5	TGTGCCAGCAGCTCACAGGGTGGTTATAGCAATCAGCCCCAGCATTTT	CASSSQGGYSNQPQHF
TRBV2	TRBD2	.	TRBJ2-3	TGTGCCAGCAGTTCCCGGGACTACACAGATACGCAGTATTTT	CASSSRDYTDTQYF
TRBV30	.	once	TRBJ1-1	TGTGCCTGGCAAGGGTTGCGGGACACTGAAGCTTTCTTT	CAWQGLRDTEAFF
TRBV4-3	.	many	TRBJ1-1	TGCGCCAGCAGCCAAGCCCAGGGGACTGAAGCTTTCTTT	CASSQAQGTEAFF
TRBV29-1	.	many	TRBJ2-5	TGCAGCTCTGACCGCGGGCGTCCGGAGACCCAGTACTTC	CSSDRGRPETQYF
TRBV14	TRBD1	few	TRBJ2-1	TGTGCCAGCAGCCAAGATTCCGGGACAGGGACGGGCGAGCAGTTCTTC	CASSQDSGTGTGEQFF
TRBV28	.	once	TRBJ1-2	TGTGCCAGCAGGTCAGGCTTTGGTGGCTACACCTTC	CASRSGFGGYTF
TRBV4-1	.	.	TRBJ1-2	TGCGCCAGCAGCCCCGGACAGCCTTTCACTATCCTAACCTTC	CASSPGQPFTILTF
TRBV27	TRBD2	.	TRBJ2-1	TGTGCCAGCAGTCCACTAGCGGGAACCTACAATGAGCAGTTCTTC	CASSPLAGTYNEQFF
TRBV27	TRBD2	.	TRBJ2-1	TGTGCCAGCAGTTTATTAGCAGGAGTAGCGGGCCACAATGAGCAGTTCTTC	CASSLLAGVAGHNEQFF
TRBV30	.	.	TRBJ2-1	TGTGCCTGGAGCCCGGCCTACAATGAGCAGTTCTTC	CAWSPAYNEQFF
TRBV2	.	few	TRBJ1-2	TGTGCCAGCAGTGTCGGGGGTAACTATGGCTACACCTTC	CASSVGGNYGYTF
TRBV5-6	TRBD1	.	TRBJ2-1	TGTGCCAGCAGCTTAGAGACAGGGAGCTCCTACAATGAGCAGTTCTTC	CASSLETGSSYNEQFF
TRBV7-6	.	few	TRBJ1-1	TGTGCCAGCAGTTCGGGTGTTAGCGGGCTGAACACTGAAGCTTTCTTT	CASSSGVSGLNTEAFF
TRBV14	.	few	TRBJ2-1	TGTGCCAGCAGCCCGAACCTGTTAGTCGAGCAGTTCTTC	CASSPNLLVEQFF
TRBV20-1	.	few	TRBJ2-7	TGCAGTGCCCGTTCCCACGAGCAGTACTTC	CSARSHEQYF
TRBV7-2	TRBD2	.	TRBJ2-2	TGTGCCAGCAAAAAGCGGGAGGACGACACCGGGGAGCTGTTTTTT	CASKKREDDTGELFF
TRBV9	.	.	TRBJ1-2	TGTGCCAGCAGCTACTCGGGGGGGATCACTAACTATGGCTACACCTTC	CASSYSGGITNYGYTF
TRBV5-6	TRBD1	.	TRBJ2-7	TGTGCCAGCAGCCGACGGACAGGGTCCTACGAGCAGTACTTC	CASSRRTGSYEQYF
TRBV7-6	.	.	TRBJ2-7	TGTGCCAGCAGCCCGAGGACAGTCTACGAGCAGTACTTC	CASSPRTVYEQYF
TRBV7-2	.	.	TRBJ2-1	TGTGCCAGCAGCTTAGGGGGGGGGCAGAATGAGCAGTTCTTC	CASSLGGGQNEQFF
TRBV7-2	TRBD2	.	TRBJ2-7	TGTGCCAGCAGCCAGCGCGGGGGGAATGACGAGCAGTACTTC	CASSQRGGNDEQYF
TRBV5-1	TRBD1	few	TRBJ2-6	TGCGCCAGCATGGACGGGACAGGGGTCTCTGGGGCCAACGTCCTGACTTTC	CASMDGTGVSGANVLTF
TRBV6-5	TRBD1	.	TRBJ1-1	TGTGCCAGCAGGCGAGGACAGGAGTACACTGAAGCTTTCTTT	CASRRGQEYTEAFF
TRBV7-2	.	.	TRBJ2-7	TGTGCCAGCAGCTTAGATGTCACCTACGAGCAGTACTTC	CASSLDVTYEQYF
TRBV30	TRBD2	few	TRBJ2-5	TGTGCCTGGAGTGCGTATAGCGGGAGGAGGGAGACCCAGTACTTC	CAWSAYSGRRETQYF
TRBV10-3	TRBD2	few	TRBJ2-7	TGTGCCGCGGAGGAACGGGAGGCCGCGGGGGAGCAGTACTTC	CAAEEREAAGEQYF
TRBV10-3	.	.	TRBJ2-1	TGTGCCTCCTGGGAGGAGAGCTCCTACAATGAGCAGTTCTTC	CASWEESSYNEQFF
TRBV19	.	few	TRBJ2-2	TGTGCCAGTAGTGCAGGGTCGAATACCGGGGAGCTGTTTTTT	CASSAGSNTGELFF
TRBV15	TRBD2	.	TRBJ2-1	TGTGCCACCAGCATTGGGACTAGCGGGAGTAATGAGCAGTTCTTC	CATSIGTSGSNEQFF
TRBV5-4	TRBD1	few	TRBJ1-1	TGTGCCAGCAGCTTGCCAGGGACAGGGAAGAACACTGAAGCTTTCTTT	CASSLPGTGKNTEAFF
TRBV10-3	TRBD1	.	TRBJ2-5	TGTGCCATCAAGGGACAGACCCAAGAGACCCAGTACTTC	CAIKGQTQETQYF
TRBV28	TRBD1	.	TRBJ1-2	TGTGCCAGCAACCCAGGACAGGGCCTTGGCTACACCTTC	CASNPGQGLGYTF
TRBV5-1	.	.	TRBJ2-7	TGCGCCAGCAGCTTGGGCCAGGTCCCCTCCTACGAGCAGTACTTC	CASSLGQVPSYEQYF
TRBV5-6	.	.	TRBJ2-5	TGTGCCAGCAGCTTTGACAGGTGGGAGACCCAGTACTTC	CASSFDRWETQYF
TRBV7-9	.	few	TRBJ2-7	TGTGCCAGCAGCCGGGGCTACGAGCAGTACTTC	CASSRGYEQYF